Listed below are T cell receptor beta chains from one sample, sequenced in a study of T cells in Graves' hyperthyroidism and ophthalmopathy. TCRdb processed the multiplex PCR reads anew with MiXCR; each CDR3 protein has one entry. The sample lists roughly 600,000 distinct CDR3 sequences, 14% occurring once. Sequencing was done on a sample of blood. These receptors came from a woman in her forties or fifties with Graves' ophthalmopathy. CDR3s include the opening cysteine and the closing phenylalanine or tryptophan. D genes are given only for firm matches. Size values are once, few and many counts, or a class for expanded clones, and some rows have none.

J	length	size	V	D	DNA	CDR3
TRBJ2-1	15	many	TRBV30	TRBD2	TGTGCCTGGAGGGGTCTTGCGGGAGGCCCCTATGAGCAGTTCTTC	CAWRGLAGGPYEQFF
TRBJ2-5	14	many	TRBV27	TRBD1	TGTGCCAGCAGTGCCTGGGACAGGAAAGAGACCCAGTACTTC	CASSAWDRKETQYF
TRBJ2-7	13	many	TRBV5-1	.	TGCGCCAGCAGTCCCAACCGGCAGGGCGAGCAGTACTTC	CASSPNRQGEQYF
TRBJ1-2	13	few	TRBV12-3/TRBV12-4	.	TGTGCCAGCAGTTTAGATGAAAACTATGGCTACACCTTC	CASSLDENYGYTF
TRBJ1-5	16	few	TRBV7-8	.	TGTGCCAGCAGCTTAGAGGCTAGGGGACGGGGTAGGCCCCAGCATTTT	CASSLEARGRGRPQHF
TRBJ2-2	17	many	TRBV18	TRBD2	TGTGCCAGCTCACCCCCTAGCGGGAGAGCGAACACCGGGGAGCTGTTTTTT	CASSPPSGRANTGELFF
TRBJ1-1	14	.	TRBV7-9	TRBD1	TGTGCCAGCAGCCCCCGGGACAGGGTGCCTGAAGCTTTCTTT	CASSPRDRVPEAFF
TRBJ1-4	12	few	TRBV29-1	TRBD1	TGCAGCGGGGGACAGGGAAGTGAAAAACTGTTTTTT	CSGGQGSEKLFF
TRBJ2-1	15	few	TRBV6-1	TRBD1	TGTGCCAGCAGCAGGACCGGGACAGCCAACAATGAGCAGTTCTTC	CASSRTGTANNEQFF
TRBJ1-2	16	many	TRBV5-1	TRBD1	TGCGCCAGCAGCTTCCTACAGGGGCAAGGGAACTATGGCTACACCTTC	CASSFLQGQGNYGYTF
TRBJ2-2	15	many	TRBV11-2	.	TGTGCCAGCAGCACCGGGACACAGAACACCGGGGAGCTGTTTTTT	CASSTGTQNTGELFF
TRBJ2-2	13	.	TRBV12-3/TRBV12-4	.	TGTGCCAGCAGTTTTGACCCCACCGGGGAGCTGTTTTTT	CASSFDPTGELFF
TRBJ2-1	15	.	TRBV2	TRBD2	TGTGCCAGCAGTGTGGGACTAGCGGAGTTATATGAGCAGTTCTTC	CASSVGLAELYEQFF
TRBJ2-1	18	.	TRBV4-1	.	TGCGCCAGCAGCCAAGAGTCGGGACCATCGAGCTCCTACAATGAGCAGTTCTTC	CASSQESGPSSSYNEQFF
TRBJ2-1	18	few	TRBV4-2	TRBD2	TGTGCCAGCAGCCAAGGGCTAGCGGGAGGTGACTCCTACAATGAGCAGTTCTTC	CASSQGLAGGDSYNEQFF
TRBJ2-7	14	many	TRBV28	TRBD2	TGTGCCAGCAGTAGCGGGAGCCGGACCTACGAGCAGTACTTC	CASSSGSRTYEQYF
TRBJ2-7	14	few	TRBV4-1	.	TGCGCCAGCAGCCAAAATACCGGGTTCTACGAGCAGTACTTC	CASSQNTGFYEQYF
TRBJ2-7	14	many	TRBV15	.	TGTGCCACCAGCGGGGGGGACAGGTCCTACGAGCAGTACTTC	CATSGGDRSYEQYF
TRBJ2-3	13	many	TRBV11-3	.	TGTGCCAGCAGCTTAGGCAACACAGATACGCAGTATTTT	CASSLGNTDTQYF